The source of this TCR beta chain is a study of T cell repertoires in cytomegalovirus infection. Turning to the study itself: Well-studied HLA-B-restricted epitopes and recently identified HLA-C-restricted epitopes of CMV were both used in the study. Matching HLA type, along with CMV infection, was indicated by public TCR beta signatures. Study conclusions and caveats: Identification of carriers of CMV plus the relevant HLA was achieved through cumulative public TCR beta family frequency. Predominance within the ex vivo response was attributable to HLA-C-restricted CMV-specific TCR beta clonotypes.

Turning to this clonotype: Its specificity is not known. The junction does not match germline at one end; this may be a read error.

CDR1 LGHNT and CDR2 FRNRAP come from the germline V gene. The CDR3 spans 13 residues. One entry per CDR3 protein, called by TCRdb with MiXCR from the reads. The sample carries fewer than 60,000 distinct CDR3 sequences, around a fifth recorded once. The sample in question was CD8+ T cells from cultured PBMCs, obtained from culture after CMV antigen stimulation. The TCR comes from a human donor in good health (CMV status not recorded). Some clones in this sample may be carry-over from other donors' samples. The gene calls are TRBV12-5 and TRBJ2-5, with D perhaps TRBD2 (6 bases). CDR3 DNA sequence: TGTGCTAGTGGCCCGAGGCCGGGAGAGAGCCAGTACTTC. Translating gives CASGPRPGESQYF.